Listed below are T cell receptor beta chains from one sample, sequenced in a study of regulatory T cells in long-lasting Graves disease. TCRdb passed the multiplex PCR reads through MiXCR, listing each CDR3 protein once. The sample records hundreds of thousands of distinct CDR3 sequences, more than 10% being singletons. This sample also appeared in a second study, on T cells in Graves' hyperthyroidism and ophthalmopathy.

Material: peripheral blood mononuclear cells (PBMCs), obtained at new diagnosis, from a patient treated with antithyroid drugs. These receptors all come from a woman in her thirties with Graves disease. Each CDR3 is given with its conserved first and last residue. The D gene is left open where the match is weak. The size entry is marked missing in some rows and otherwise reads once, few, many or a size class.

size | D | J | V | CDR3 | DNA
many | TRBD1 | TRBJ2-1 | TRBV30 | CAWSGQGGAEQFF | TGTGCCTGGAGTGGACAGGGGGGGGCCGAGCAGTTCTTC
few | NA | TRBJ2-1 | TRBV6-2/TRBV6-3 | CASSYGSWNEQFF | TGTGCCAGCAGTTACGGTAGTTGGAATGAGCAGTTCTTC
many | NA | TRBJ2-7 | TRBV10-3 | CATTEGAEFSGYEQYF | TGTGCCACCACGGAGGGGGCTGAATTCTCGGGATACGAGCAGTACTTC
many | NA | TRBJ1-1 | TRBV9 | CASSPPGASTEAFF | TGTGCCAGCAGCCCCCCGGGAGCCAGCACTGAAGCTTTCTTT
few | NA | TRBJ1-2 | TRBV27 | CASRGQSLGGYTF | TGTGCCAGCAGAGGACAGTCGCTTGGTGGCTACACCTTC
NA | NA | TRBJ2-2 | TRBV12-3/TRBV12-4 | CASSGWALGDTGELFF | TGTGCCAGCAGTGGCTGGGCCTTAGGGGACACCGGGGAGCTGTTTTTT
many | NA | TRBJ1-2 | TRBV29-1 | CSVEVTRGYTF | TGCAGCGTTGAAGTGACCCGCGGCTACACCTTC
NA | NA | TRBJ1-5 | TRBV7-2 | CASSDWENANQPQHF | TGTGCCAGCAGCGATTGGGAGAATGCCAATCAGCCCCAGCATTTT
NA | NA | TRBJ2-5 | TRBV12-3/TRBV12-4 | CASSYGQAGSQETQYF | TGTGCCAGCAGTTACGGACAGGCCGGGAGTCAAGAGACCCAGTACTTC
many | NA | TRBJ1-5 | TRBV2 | CASRVGVAGNQPQHF | TGTGCCAGCAGGGTAGGGGTGGCGGGCAATCAGCCCCAGCATTTT
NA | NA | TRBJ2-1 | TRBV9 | CASSTKASPREQFF | TGTGCCAGCAGCACTAAAGCGTCTCCGCGGGAGCAGTTCTTC